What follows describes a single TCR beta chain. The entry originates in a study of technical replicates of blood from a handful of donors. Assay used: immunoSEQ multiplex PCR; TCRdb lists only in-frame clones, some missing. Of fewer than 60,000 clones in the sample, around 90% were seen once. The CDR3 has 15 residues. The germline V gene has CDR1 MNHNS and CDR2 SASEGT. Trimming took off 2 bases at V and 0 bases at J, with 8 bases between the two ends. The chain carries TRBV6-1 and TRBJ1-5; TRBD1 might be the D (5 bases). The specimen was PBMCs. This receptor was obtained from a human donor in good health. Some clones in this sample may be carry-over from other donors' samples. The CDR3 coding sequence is TGTGCCAGCAGTGAACAGGGATATAGCAATCAGCCCCAGCATTTT. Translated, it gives CASSEQGYSNQPQHF.